One sample yielded the 7 T cell receptor beta chains listed below, sequenced in a study of OX40 agonist ivuxolimab in advanced cancers. The repertoire was sequenced with immunoSEQ multiplex PCR; TCRdb's copy has only in-frame clones and lacks some. The table shows approximately 12,000 clones, with 80% to 85% occurring only once. The input for sequencing was CD4+ or CD8+ T cells sorted from blood, taken in a trial of the OX40 agonist ivuxolimab. These receptor sequences come from an adult with an advanced solid tumor such as melanoma, head and neck, liver or kidney cancer.

In DNA form, the CDR3 reads TGCGCCAGCAGCCAAGAAAGTCTGGATACTAGCGGGGGCTGGGAGCAGTTCTTC. Protein product: CASSQESLDTSGGWEQFF. The gene calls are TRBV4-1 and TRBJ2-1, with 11 bases aligning to TRBD2. Per germline, CDR1 MGHRA and CDR2 YSYEKL. This CDR3 is built from 18 residues. After removal of 0 bases from V and 10 bases from J, the junction contained 14 bases not matched to a gene.

This clone was seen just once. The rearrangement links TRBV6-1 to TRBJ2-1; 10 bases line up with TRBD2. The CDR3 length is 14 residues. V shed 4 bases and J 9 bases; nucleotides not matched to a gene: 6. In germline, CDR1 is MNHNS, CDR2 SASEGT. This chain's CDR3 is CASSGLLAGLEQFF. Written as DNA, the CDR3 is TGTGCCAGCAGTGGCCTACTAGCGGGACTTGAGCAGTTCTTC.

The rearrangement uses TRBV6-5 and TRBJ1-1, with 10 bases matching TRBD1. The CDR3 covers 15 residues. Germline V CDR1 and CDR2: MNHEY, SVGAGI. Trimming cost V 1 base and J 7 bases; bases outside gene matches: 6. CDR3 nucleotides: TGTGCCAGCAGTTACTGGGGGACAGGGGAGGATGAAGCTTTCTTT. Protein sequence: CASSYWGTGEDEAFF.

The V and J genes are TRBV4-3 and TRBJ2-2, with D perhaps matching TRBD2 (5 bases). Germline CDR1 LGHNA, CDR2 YSLEER. Trimming shortened V by 0 bases and J by 3 bases, and 14 bases separated the two germline ends. The CDR3 is 17 residues long. The CDR3 DNA is TGCGCCAGCAGCCAAGAATGGCGAGGACTCGACACCGGGGAGCTGTTTTTT. Encoded protein: CASSQEWRGLDTGELFF.

By its share, this clone is medium-sized. The rearrangement joins TRBV9 to TRBJ2-5, with D perhaps given as TRBD1 or TRBD2 (6 bases each). This CDR3 is built from 14 residues. V dropped 3 bases and J dropped 4 bases, with 13 bases sitting between them. Per germline, CDR1 SGDLS and CDR2 YYNGEE. CDR3 nucleotides: TGTGCCAGCAGCGAAGGAGGGGGTTCAGAGACCCAGTACTTC. Its protein product is CASSEGGGSETQYF. The entire variable domain, with the rest obtained from reference TRBV9 and TRBJ2-5, is as follows: DSGVTQTPKHLITATGQRVTLRCSPRSGDLSVYWYQQSLDQGLQFLIQYYNGEERAKGNILERFSAQQFPDLHSELNLSSLELGDSALYFCASSEGGGSETQYFGPGTRLLVL.

This chain links TRBV6-1 with TRBJ1-1, with D perhaps TRBD1 (5 bases). V was pared by 9 bases and J by 4 bases, with 15 bases between. The CDR3 spans 13 residues. CDR1 is MNHNS, CDR2 SASEGT, per germline. CDR3 region: CASERGDGTEAFF. CDR3 sequence (DNA): TGTGCCAGTGAGCGGGGGGACGGCACTGAAGCTTTCTTT.

The rearrangement uses TRBV6-5 and TRBJ2-7; 8 positions agree with TRBD1. CDR1 and CDR2 from the germline V gene are MNHEY and SVGAGI. Trimming took 0 bases from V and 4 from J; bases not matched to a gene: 5. The CDR3 spans 15 residues. The chain's CDR3 is CASSYSRTGQYEQYF. In DNA, the CDR3 is TGTGCCAGCAGTTACTCCAGGACAGGGCAATACGAGCAGTACTTC.